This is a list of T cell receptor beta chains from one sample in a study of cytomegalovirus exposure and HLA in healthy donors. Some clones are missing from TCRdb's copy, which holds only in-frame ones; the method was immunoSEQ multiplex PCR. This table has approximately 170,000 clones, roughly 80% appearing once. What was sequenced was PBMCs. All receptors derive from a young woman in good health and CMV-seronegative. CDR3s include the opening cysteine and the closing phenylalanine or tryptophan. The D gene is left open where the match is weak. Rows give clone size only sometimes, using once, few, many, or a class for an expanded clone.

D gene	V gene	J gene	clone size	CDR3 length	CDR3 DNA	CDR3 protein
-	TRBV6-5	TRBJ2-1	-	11	TGTGCCAGCAGCGCGGGTAATGAGCAGTTCTTC	CASSAGNEQFF
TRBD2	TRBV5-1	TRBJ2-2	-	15	TGCGCCAGCACACCTCAGCGGGAGAGCACCGGGGAGCTGTTTTTT	CASTPQRESTGELFF
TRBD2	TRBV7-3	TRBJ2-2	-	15	TGTGCCAGCAGCTTTGGACTAGCGGGCACCGGGGAGCTGTTTTTT	CASSFGLAGTGELFF
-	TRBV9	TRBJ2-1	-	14	TGTGCCAGCAGCGTAGCGGGGGCCTACAATGAGCAGTTCTTC	CASSVAGAYNEQFF
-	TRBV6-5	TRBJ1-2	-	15	TGTGCCAGCAGTTACGGGGCCCGGAGGGATTATGGCTACACCTTC	CASSYGARRDYGYTF
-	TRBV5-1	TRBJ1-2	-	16	TGCGCCAGCGGCCAAGGGGTCGGCCTGGGCGACTATGGCTACACCTTC	CASGQGVGLGDYGYTF
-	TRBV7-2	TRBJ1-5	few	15	TGTGCCAGCAGCTTCGGGGGTATGGTCGATCAGCCCCAGCATTTT	CASSFGGMVDQPQHF
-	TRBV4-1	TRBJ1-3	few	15	TGCGCCAGCAGCCAAGGACAGTTCACTGGAAACACCATATATTTT	CASSQGQFTGNTIYF
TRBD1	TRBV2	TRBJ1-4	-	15	TGTGCCAGCTCGACCCCCGGGACAGGGCTCAAAAAACTGTTTTTT	CASSTPGTGLKKLFF
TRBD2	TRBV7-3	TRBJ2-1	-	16	TGTGCCAGCAGCTTAGTAGGCGGGAGCTCCTACAATGAGCAGTTCTTC	CASSLVGGSSYNEQFF
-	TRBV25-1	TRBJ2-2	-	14	TGTGCCAGCAGTGATGTGGGGGGACGAGGGGAGCTGTTTTTT	CASSDVGGRGELFF
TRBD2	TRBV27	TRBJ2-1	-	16	TGTGCCAGCAGTTCGCTAGCGGGGGGCACCTACAATGAGCAGTTCTTC	CASSSLAGGTYNEQFF
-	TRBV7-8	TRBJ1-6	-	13	TGTGCCAGCAGCTTAGACCGCGATTCACCCCTCCACTTT	CASSLDRDSPLHF
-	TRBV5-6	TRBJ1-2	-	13	TGTGCCAGCAGCCCCGGACAGAACTATGGCTACACCTTC	CASSPGQNYGYTF
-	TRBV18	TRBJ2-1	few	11	TGTGCCAGCATCACCAGAGGCGAGCAGTTCTTC	CASITRGEQFF
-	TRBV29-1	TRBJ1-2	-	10	TGCAGCGTTGCAGGGGATGGCTACACCTTC	CSVAGDGYTF
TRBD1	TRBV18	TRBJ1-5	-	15	TGTGCCAGCTCACTCGGGACAGCTAGCAATCAGCCCCAGCATTTT	CASSLGTASNQPQHF
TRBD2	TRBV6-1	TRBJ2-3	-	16	TGTGCCAGCAGTGGAGGGACTCCTGGGGGGGCAGATACGCAGTATTTT	CASSGGTPGGADTQYF
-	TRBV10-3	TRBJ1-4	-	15	TGCCCGCGAGCACTCTGGGGCGAATCTAATGAAAAACTGTTTTTT	CPRALWGESNEKLFF